The TCR beta chain under discussion was sequenced for a study of blood T cell repertoires in COVID-19. As for the study in general: Specimens from acute and convalescent COVID-19 originated in the United States, Italy and Spain. The cDNA or gDNA used as material had been derived from T cells, B-cell-depleted T cells, or PBMCs.

The authors' processing: Counts of nucleated cells, estimated from reference gene primer amplification, were obtained. Produced via immunoSEQ multiplex PCR; TCRdb's table is partial and in-frame only. V and J calls and clone size are given by that table; D and trimming were obtained from the DNA. This table holds tens of thousands of clones, 80% found once. This CDR3 region has 12 residues. Between the trimmed V and J ends, which lost 4 bases and 4 bases, there was a span of 6 bases. Germline V gene lookup returns CDR1 LNHNV and CDR2 YYDKDF (reference sequence). The source is a woman over 75 with active or convalescent COVID-19. Sequencing was performed on peripheral blood. This chain connects TRBV15 to TRBJ2-3, with D maybe TRBD1 (5 bases). The CDR3 DNA sequence: TGTGCCACCAGCAAGGGGTCAGATACGCAGTATTTT. It is translated as CATSKGSDTQYF.